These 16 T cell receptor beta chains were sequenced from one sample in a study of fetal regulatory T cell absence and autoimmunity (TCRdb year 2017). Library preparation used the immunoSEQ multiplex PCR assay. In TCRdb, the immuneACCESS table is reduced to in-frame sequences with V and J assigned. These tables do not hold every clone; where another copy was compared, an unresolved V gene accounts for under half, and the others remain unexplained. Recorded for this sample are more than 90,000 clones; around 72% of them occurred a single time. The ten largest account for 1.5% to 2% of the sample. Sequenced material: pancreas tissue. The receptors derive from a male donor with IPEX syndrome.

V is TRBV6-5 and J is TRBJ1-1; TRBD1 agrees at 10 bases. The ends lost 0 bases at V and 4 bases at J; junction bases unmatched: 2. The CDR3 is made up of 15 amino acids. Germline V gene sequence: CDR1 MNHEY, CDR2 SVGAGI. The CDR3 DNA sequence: TGTGCCAGCAGTTACTCTGGGACAGGGGTCACTGAAGCTTTCTTT. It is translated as CASSYSGTGVTEAFF.

The CDR3 is CASSVANTSGGARRETQYF. The CDR3 nucleotides read TGTGCCAGCAGCGTAGCTAACACTAGCGGGGGTGCCAGGCGAGAGACCCAGTACTTC. The V gene is TRBV9, the J gene TRBJ2-5, with 11 bases that match TRBD2. CDR1 is SGDLS, CDR2 YYNGEE, per germline. The CDR3 has 19 residues. With V trimmed by 0 bases and J by 4 bases, 14 bases remained unmatched.

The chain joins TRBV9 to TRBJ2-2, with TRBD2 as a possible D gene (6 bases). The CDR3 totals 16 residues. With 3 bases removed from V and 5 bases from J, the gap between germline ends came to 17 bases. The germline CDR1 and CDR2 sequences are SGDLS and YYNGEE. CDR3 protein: CASSAGHGTSTGELFF. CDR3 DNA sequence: TGTGCCAGCAGCGCTGGGCACGGGACTTCTACCGGGGAGCTGTTTTTT. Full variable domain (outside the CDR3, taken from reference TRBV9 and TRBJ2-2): DSGVTQTPKHLITATGQRVTLRCSPRSGDLSVYWYQQSLDQGLQFLIQYYNGEERAKGNILERFSAQQFPDLHSELNLSSLELGDSALYFCASSAGHGTSTGELFFGEGSRLTVL.

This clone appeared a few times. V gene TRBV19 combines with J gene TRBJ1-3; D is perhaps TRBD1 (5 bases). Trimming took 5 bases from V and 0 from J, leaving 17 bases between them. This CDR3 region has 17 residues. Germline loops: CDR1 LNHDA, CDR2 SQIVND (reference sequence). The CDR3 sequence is CASSPGGPWSSGNTIYF. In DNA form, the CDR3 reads TGTGCCAGTAGTCCCGGGGGACCCTGGAGCTCTGGAAACACCATATATTTT. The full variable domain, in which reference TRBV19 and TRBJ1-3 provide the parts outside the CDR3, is DGGITQSPKYLFRKEGQNVTLSCEQNLNHDAMYWYRQDPGQGLRLIYYSQIVNDFQKGDIAEGYSVSREKKESFPLTVTSAQKNPTAFYLCASSPGGPWSSGNTIYFGEGSWLTVV.

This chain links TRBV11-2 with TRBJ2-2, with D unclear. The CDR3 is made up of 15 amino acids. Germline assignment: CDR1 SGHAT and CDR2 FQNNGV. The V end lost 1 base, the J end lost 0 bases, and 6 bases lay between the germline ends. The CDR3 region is CASSLGQSNTGELFF. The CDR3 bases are TGTGCCAGCAGCTTAGGGCAATCGAACACCGGGGAGCTGTTTTTT.

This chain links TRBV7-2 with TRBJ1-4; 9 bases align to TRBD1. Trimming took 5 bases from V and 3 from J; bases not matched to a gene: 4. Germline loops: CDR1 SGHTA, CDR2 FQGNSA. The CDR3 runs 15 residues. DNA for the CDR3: TGTGCCAGCAGCGGGACAGGGAGATCTAATGAAAAACTGTTTTTT. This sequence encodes CASSGTGRSNEKLFF.

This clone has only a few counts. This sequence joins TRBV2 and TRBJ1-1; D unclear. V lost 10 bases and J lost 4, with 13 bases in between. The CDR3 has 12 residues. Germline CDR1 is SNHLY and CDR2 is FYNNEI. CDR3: CATVTLSTEAFF. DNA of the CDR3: TGTGCCACAGTTACCTTAAGCACTGAAGCTTTCTTT.

The CDR3 is CASRGLAGPLAKNIQYF. In DNA, the CDR3 is TGTGCCAGCCGGGGACTAGCGGGGCCTCTAGCCAAAAACATTCAGTACTTC. This chain connects TRBV2 to TRBJ2-4; 13 nucleotides align to TRBD2. Germline CDR1 SNHLY, CDR2 FYNNEI. The CDR3 extends over 17 amino acids. V was pared by 8 bases and J by 0 bases, with 7 bases of the junction left unmatched. Full variable domain (rest looked up from reference TRBV2 and TRBJ2-4): EPEVTQTPSHQVTQMGQEVILRCVPISNHLYFYWYRQILGQKVEFLVSFYNNEISEKSEIFDDQFSVERPDGSNFTLKIRSTKLEDSAMYFCASRGLAGPLAKNIQYFGAGTRLSVL.

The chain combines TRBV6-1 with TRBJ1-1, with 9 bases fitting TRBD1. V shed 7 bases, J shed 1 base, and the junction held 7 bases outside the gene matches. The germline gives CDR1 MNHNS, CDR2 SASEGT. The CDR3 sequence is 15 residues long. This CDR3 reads CASTPGQGWNTEAFF. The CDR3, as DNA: TGTGCCAGCACCCCGGGACAGGGATGGAACACTGAAGCTTTCTTT.

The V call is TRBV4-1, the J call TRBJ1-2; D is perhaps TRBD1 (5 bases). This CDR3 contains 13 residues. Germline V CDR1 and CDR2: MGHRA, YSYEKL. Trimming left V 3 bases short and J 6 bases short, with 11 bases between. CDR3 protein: CASSQGGGHGYTF. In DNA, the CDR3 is TGCGCCAGCAGCCAGGGGGGGGGTCATGGCTACACCTTC.

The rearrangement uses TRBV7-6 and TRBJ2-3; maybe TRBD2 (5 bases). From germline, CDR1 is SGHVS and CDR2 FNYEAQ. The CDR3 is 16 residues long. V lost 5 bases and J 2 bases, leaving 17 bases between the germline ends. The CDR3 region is CASSPLRLPYTDTQYF. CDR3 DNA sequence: TGTGCCAGCAGCCCACTAAGACTACCGTACACAGATACGCAGTATTTT.

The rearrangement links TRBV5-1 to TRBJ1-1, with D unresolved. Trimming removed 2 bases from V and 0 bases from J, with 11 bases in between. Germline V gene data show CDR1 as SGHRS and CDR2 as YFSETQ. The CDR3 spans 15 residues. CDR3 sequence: CASSFSGNLNTEAFF. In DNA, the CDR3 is TGCGCCAGCAGCTTCTCCGGCAACCTGAACACTGAAGCTTTCTTT.

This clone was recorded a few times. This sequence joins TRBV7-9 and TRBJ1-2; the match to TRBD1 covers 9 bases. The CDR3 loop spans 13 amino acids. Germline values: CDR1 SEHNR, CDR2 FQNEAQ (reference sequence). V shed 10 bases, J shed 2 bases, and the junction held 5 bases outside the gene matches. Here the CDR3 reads CATRDRENYGYTF. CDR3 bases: TGTGCCACCAGGGACAGGGAAAACTATGGCTACACCTTC. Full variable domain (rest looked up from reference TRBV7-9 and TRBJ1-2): DTGVSQNPRHKITKRGQNVTFRCDPISEHNRLYWYRQTLGQGPEFLTYFQNEAQLEKSRLLSDRFSAERPKGSFSTLEIQRTEQGDSAMYLCATRDRENYGYTFGSGTRLTVV.

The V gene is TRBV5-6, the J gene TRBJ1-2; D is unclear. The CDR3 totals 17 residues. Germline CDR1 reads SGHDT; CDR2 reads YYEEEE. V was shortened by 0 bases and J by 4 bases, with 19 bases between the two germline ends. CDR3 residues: CASSLGQVLPLGYGYTF. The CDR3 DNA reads TGTGCCAGCAGCTTGGGTCAGGTCCTCCCTTTAGGCTATGGCTACACCTTC. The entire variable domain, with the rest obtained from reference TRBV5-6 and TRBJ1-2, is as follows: DAGVTQSPTHLIKTRGQQVTLRCSPKSGHDTVSWYQQALGQGPQFIFQYYEEEERQRGNFPDRFSGHQFPNYSSELNVNALLLGDSALYLCASSLGQVLPLGYGYTFGSGTRLTVV.

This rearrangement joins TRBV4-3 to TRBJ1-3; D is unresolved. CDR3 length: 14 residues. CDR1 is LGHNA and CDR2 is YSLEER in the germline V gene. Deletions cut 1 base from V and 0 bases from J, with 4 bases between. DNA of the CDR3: TGCGCCAGCAGCCAAGCAAACTCTGGAAACACCATATATTTT. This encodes CASSQANSGNTIYF.

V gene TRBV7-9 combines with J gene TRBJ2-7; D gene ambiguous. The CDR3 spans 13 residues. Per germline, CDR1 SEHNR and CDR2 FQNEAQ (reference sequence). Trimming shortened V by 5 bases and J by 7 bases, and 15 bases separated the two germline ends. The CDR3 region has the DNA TGTGCCAGCAGCACACCAAGTCCCGGGGAGCAGTACTTC. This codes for CASSTPSPGEQYF.